This record concerns one TCR beta chain sequence. Its antigen remains unknown. Positively selected for CCR7, the CD45RO-negative cells used as naive CD8 cells excluded terminally differentiated effector memory CD45RA+ cells. Adults of Caucasian background living in Nashville, Tennessee made up all donors. This sample stems from a study of shared clonotypes between healthy human individuals. Study observations and caveats: The sampled material consisted only of blood, and tissue repertoires are likely to differ. Sharing across a few donors was seen in roughly 5% of naive CD4 clonotypes. Clonotype sharing among donors, it was expected, would be affected by sequencing depth.

This CDR3 spans 15 amino acids. Germline-derived CDR1 and CDR2 are MRHNA and SNTAGT. Trimming pared 4 bases from V and 2 bases from J, leaving 14 bases between. Clones were read by immunoSEQ multiplex PCR, and TCRdb kept only the in-frame ones, dropping some. Here the sample spans approximately 2,200,000 clones, just over 90% being singletons. The sequence was obtained from a man younger than 35 in good health. Some clones in this sample may be carry-over from other donors' samples. Sequenced material: naive CD8+ T cells from PBMCs. The chain couples TRBV6-4 to TRBJ1-2; D is uncertain. CDR3 nucleotides: TGTGCCAGCAGTGTATTGGGCAGAGACAACTATGGCTACACCTTC. Protein: CASSVLGRDNYGYTF.